A single sample is the source of the 21 T cell receptor beta chains below, sequenced in a study of OX40 agonist ivuxolimab in advanced cancers. Sequencing was performed with immunoSEQ multiplex PCR; in TCRdb, only in-frame clones are kept and a portion is missing. The sample shows about 33,000 clones, approximately 79% of them seen only once. Sequencing was performed on CD4+ or CD8+ T cells sorted from blood, taken in a trial of the OX40 agonist ivuxolimab. These receptors were collected from an adult with an advanced solid tumor such as melanoma, head and neck, liver or kidney cancer.

This clone was recorded once. This chain uses TRBV2 with TRBJ2-5, with 13 bases identical to TRBD2. The CDR3 contains 16 residues. Germline V gene lookup returns CDR1 SNHLY and CDR2 FYNNEI. Trimming removed 7 bases from V and 1 base from J; junction bases left unmatched: 6. The CDR3 DNA follows: TGTGCCAGCAAACGACTAGCGGGGGGTCTCCAAGAGACCCAGTACTTC. It is translated as CASKRLAGGLQETQYF.

The rearrangement links TRBV15 to TRBJ1-6; D might be TRBD1 (5 bases). Germline V gene data show CDR1 as LNHNV and CDR2 as YYDKDF (reference sequence). The CDR3 is made up of 15 amino acids. Trimming stripped 0 bases from V and 7 bases from J, with 10 bases between. The CDR3 bases are TGTGCCACCAGCAGAGATTGGGGCCAGAATTCACCCCTCCACTTT. This codes for CATSRDWGQNSPLHF.

The chain recombines TRBV5-4 with TRBJ2-1; 13 bases fit TRBD2. CDR3 length: 15 residues. Germline V gene lookup returns CDR1 SGHNT and CDR2 YYREEE (reference sequence). Trimming removed 7 bases from V and 6 bases from J; junction bases left unmatched: 7. CDR3 DNA: TGTGCCAGCTCCCCCGGACTAGCGGGGGTCAATGAGCAGTTCTTC. Protein product: CASSPGLAGVNEQFF.

In DNA, the CDR3 is TGTGCCAGCAGTGGGACAGGGCTGAGAAATGAGCAGTTCTTC. This codes for CASSGTGLRNEQFF. V gene TRBV25-1 combines with J gene TRBJ2-1; 8 bases are shared with TRBD1. J was trimmed by 7 bases and V by 4 bases; bases with no gene match: 6. The germline V gene has CDR1 MGHDK and CDR2 SYGVNS. The CDR3 loop spans 14 amino acids. Together with reference TRBV25-1 and TRBJ2-1, the CDR3 gives the full variable domain: EADIYQTPRYLVIGTGKKITLECSQTMGHDKMYWYQQDPGMELHLIHYSYGVNSTEKGDLSSESTVSRIRTEHFPLTLESARPSHTSQYLCASSGTGLRNEQFFGPGTRLTVL.

The chain has TRBV4-1 and TRBJ1-5, with D possibly TRBD1 on 6 matching bases. The CDR3 length is 14 residues. Germline V gives CDR1 MGHRA, CDR2 YSYEKL. Deletions cut 3 bases from V and 4 bases from J, with 10 bases between. The CDR3 region is CASSQIDRNQPQHF. The CDR3 DNA reads TGCGCCAGCAGCCAGATTGACAGGAATCAGCCCCAGCATTTT.

This clone appeared once. The chain has TRBV7-8 and TRBJ1-2; a possible D gene is TRBD1 (6 bases). Trimming removed 1 base from V and 6 bases from J, with 18 bases in between. The CDR3 length is 16 residues. Germline CDR1 is SGHVS and CDR2 is FQNEAQ. The CDR3 nucleotides are TGTGCCAGCAGCTTAGGGCTGGGGGCGGGGGATGATGGCTACACCTTC. Its protein product is CASSLGLGAGDDGYTF.

This clone was recorded a few times. The J gene is TRBJ2-1, the V gene TRBV15; 14 bases agree with TRBD2. V dropped 5 bases and J dropped 8; count of bases not matched to a gene: 5. This CDR3 has 15 amino acids. Germline lookup yields CDR1 LNHNV and CDR2 YYDKDF (reference sequence). The DNA for the CDR3 is TGTGCCACCAGCCTATCGGGACTAGCGGGGGATGAGCAGTTCTTC. Amino acids: CATSLSGLAGDEQFF.

The CDR3 bases are TGTGCCAGCAGTTACCTTCAGGGATCGGCCCACGAGCAGTACTTC. Translation: CASSYLQGSAHEQYF. The chain has TRBV6-6 and TRBJ2-7; D may be TRBD1 (5 bases). Germline V CDR1 and CDR2: MNHNY, SVGAGI (reference sequence). The length of the CDR3 is 15 residues. The V gene lost 2 bases and the J gene lost 5 bases, with 16 bases spanning the gap.

This rearrangement joins TRBV29-1 to TRBJ1-2, with 8 bases fitting TRBD1. The CDR3 runs 14 residues. With 6 bases clipped from V and 8 bases from J, the junction kept 14 bases outside the gene matches. From germline, CDR1 is SQVTM and CDR2 ANQGSEA. The CDR3 DNA reads TGCAGCGTGAAAGCTACAGGGGGGTCGATCGGCTACACCTTC. Protein product: CSVKATGGSIGYTF.

V gene TRBV7-9 combines with J gene TRBJ1-1, with D uncertain. V lost 4 bases and J lost 3, with 18 bases in between. The CDR3 is made up of 16 amino acids. The germline V gene has CDR1 SEHNR and CDR2 FQNEAQ (reference sequence). For the CDR3, the DNA is TGTGCCAGCAGCTCGCCGGCAACGGGTTCGGACACTGAAGCTTTCTTT. Translated: CASSSPATGSDTEAFF.

The V and J genes are TRBV19 and TRBJ2-7; either TRBD1 or TRBD2 may fit D (5 bases each). V lost 5 bases and J lost 5, with 13 bases in between. This CDR3 contains 13 residues. Germline V gene data show CDR1 as LNHDA and CDR2 as SQIVND (reference sequence). CDR3 nucleotide sequence: TGTGCCAGTAGTCGGGGCTCCTATAACGAGCAGTACTTC. Amino acids: CASSRGSYNEQYF.

CDR3 in DNA: TGCAGCGCACTCACAGATACGCAGTATTTT. Protein product: CSALTDTQYF. The chain has TRBV29-1 and TRBJ2-3, with D hard to call. Germline V gene data show CDR1 as SQVTM and CDR2 as ANQGSEA. The CDR3 is 10 amino acids. V was trimmed by 7 bases and J by 2 bases, leaving 4 bases between them.

The chain joins TRBV6-5 to TRBJ1-1, with D uncertain. Trimming took 5 bases from V and 1 from J, leaving 11 bases between them. The V gene's germline CDR1 is MNHEY and CDR2 SVGAGI. The CDR3 totals 14 residues. CDR3 DNA: TGTGCCAGCAGTCCCGGACCGACGAACACTGAAGCTTTCTTT. Protein: CASSPGPTNTEAFF.

The gene calls are TRBV25-1 and TRBJ1-4; 9 bases agree with TRBD1. Germline V gives CDR1 MGHDK, CDR2 SYGVNS. The CDR3 is 15 amino acids. The junction had 7 bases not matched to a gene; V was cut back by 3 bases and J by 8 bases. The CDR3 sequence: CASSEYRGQGEKLFF. For the CDR3, the DNA is TGTGCCAGCAGTGAGTACAGGGGGCAGGGGGAAAAACTGTTTTTT.

The rearrangement links TRBV5-8 to TRBJ2-3, with unresolved D. The CDR3 is made up of 15 amino acids. Trimming removed 0 bases at V and 0 bases at J, with 8 bases between. The germline V gene encodes CDR1 SGHTS and CDR2 YDEGEE. The CDR3 is CASSLVGTSTDTQYF. The CDR3 DNA reads as TGTGCCAGCAGCTTGGTGGGCACCAGCACAGATACGCAGTATTTT.

The sample holds one count of this clone. The chain uses TRBV14 and TRBJ2-3; D is undetermined. Trimming stripped 1 base from V and 0 bases from J, with 8 bases between. This CDR3 is built from 15 residues. CDR1 is SGHDN and CDR2 is FVKESK in the germline V gene. The CDR3 nucleotides read TGTGCCAGCAGCCAAGCGGCGGTTAGCACAGATACGCAGTATTTT. Translation gives CASSQAAVSTDTQYF.

The J gene is TRBJ1-2, the V gene TRBV30; no definite D call. CDR1 is GTSNPN and CDR2 is SVGIG in the germline V gene (reference sequence). Between the trimmed V and J ends, which lost 0 bases and 0 bases, there was a span of 8 bases. The CDR3 has 14 residues. CDR3: CAWSVGNTNYGYTF. The CDR3 DNA sequence: TGTGCCTGGAGTGTGGGGAACACTAACTATGGCTACACCTTC. Looking up the rest from reference TRBV30 and TRBJ1-2 gives the full variable domain: SQTIHQWPATLVQPVGSPLSLECTVEGTSNPNLYWYRQAAGRGLQLLFYSVGIGQISSEVPQNLSASRPQDRQFILSSKKLLLSDSGFYLCAWSVGNTNYGYTFGSGTRLTVV.

This clone was seen more than once but under ten times. The chain recombines TRBV4-1 with TRBJ1-1; perhaps TRBD1 as D (6 bases). Germline assignment: CDR1 MGHRA and CDR2 YSYEKL. This CDR3 spans 13 amino acids. Trimming left V 1 base short and J 5 bases short, with 8 bases between. The DNA of the CDR3 is TGCGCCAGCAGCCAAGGGGGGCGTACTGAAGCTTTCTTT. Its protein is CASSQGGRTEAFF.

This rearrangement joins TRBV9 to TRBJ2-3; 11 bases agree with TRBD2. This CDR3 region has 16 residues. The junction had 6 bases not matched to a gene; V was cut back by 3 bases and J by 3 bases. Germline V gene sequence: CDR1 SGDLS, CDR2 YYNGEE. CDR3 nucleotide sequence: TGTGCCAGCAGCGGGGGACTAGCGGCGACAACAGATACGCAGTATTTT. Encoded protein: CASSGGLAATTDTQYF.

V and J are TRBV29-1 and TRBJ1-1; 9 bases are shared with TRBD1. The germline CDR1 and CDR2 sequences are SQVTM and ANQGSEA. Unmatched junction bases numbered 6, after V lost 4 bases and J lost 3 bases. The CDR3 covers 14 residues. DNA of the CDR3: TGCAGCGTTGTGTTCGGACAGGGGTACACTGAAGCTTTCTTT. Its protein product is CSVVFGQGYTEAFF.

This rearrangement joins TRBV14 to TRBJ2-5; the D gene is possibly TRBD2 (6 bases). This CDR3 spans 13 amino acids. Trimming cost V 1 base and J 5 bases, with 8 bases left between them. Germline-derived CDR1 and CDR2 are SGHDN and FVKESK. The CDR3, as DNA: TGTGCCAGCAGCCAAGCAGGGACTGAGACCCAGTACTTC. Amino acids: CASSQAGTETQYF.